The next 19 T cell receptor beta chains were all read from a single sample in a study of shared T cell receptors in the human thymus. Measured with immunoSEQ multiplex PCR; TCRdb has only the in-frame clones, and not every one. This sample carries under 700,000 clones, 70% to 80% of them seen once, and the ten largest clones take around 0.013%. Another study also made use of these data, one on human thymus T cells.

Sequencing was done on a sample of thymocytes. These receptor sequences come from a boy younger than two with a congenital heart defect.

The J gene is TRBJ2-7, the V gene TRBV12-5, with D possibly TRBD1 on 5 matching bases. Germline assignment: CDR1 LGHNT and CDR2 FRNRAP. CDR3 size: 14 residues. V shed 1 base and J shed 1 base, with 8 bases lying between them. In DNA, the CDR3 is TGTGCTAGTGGTTTGGGCAGGGTGTCCTACGAGCAGTACTTC. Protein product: CASGLGRVSYEQYF.

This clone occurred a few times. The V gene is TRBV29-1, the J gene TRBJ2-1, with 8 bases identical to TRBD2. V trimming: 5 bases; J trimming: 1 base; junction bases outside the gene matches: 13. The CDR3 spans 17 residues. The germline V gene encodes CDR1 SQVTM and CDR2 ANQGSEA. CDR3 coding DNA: TGCAGCGTTCCTTGGGGTAGCGGGACCGCATCCTACAATGAGCAGTTCTTC. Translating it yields CSVPWGSGTASYNEQFF.

The chain's CDR3 is CATSSGGAYEQYF. The CDR3 DNA is TGTGCCACCTCTAGCGGGGGAGCTTACGAGCAGTACTTC. V usage is TRBV28 and J usage is TRBJ2-7, with 10 bases that match TRBD2. The CDR3 is made up of 13 amino acids. Looked up from germline, CDR1 is MDHEN and CDR2 is SYDVKM. The ends lost 10 bases at V and 4 bases at J; junction bases unmatched: 7.

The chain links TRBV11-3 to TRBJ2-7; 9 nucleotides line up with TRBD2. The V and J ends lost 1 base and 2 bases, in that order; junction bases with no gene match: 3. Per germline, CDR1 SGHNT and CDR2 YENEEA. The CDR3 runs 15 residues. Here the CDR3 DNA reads TGTGCCAGCAGCTTAGGTTGCGGGGGGGCCTACGAGCAGTACTTC. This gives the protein CASSLGCGGAYEQYF.

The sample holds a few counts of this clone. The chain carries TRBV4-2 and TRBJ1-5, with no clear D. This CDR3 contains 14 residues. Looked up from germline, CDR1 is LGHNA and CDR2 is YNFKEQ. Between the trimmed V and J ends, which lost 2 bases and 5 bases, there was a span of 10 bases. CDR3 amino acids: CASSQKLGDQPQHF. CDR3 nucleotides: TGTGCCAGCAGCCAAAAACTAGGAGATCAGCCCCAGCATTTT.

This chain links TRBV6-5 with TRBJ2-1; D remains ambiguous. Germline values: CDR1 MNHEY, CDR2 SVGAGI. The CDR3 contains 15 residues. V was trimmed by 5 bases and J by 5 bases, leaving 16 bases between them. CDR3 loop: CASSVVFPGHNEQFF. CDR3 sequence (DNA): TGTGCCAGCAGTGTGGTGTTTCCCGGTCACAATGAGCAGTTCTTC.

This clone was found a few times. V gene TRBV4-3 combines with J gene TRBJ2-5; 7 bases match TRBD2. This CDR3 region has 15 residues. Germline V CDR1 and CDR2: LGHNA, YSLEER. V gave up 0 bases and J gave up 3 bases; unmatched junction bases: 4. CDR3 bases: TGCGCCAGCAGCCAAGATTCTAGCGGAGAAGAGACCCAGTACTTC. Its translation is CASSQDSSGEETQYF.

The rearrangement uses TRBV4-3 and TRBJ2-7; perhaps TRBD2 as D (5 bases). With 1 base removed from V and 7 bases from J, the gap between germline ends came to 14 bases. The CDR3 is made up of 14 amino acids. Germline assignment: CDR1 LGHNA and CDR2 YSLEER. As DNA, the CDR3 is TGCGCCAGCAGCCAAGGGAGGTCAACGGGGGAGCAGTACTTC. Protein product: CASSQGRSTGEQYF.

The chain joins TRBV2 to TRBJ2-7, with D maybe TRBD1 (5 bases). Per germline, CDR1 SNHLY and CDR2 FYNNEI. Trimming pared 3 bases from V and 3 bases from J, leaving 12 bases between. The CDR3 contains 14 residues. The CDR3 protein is CASSDTRDNYEQYF. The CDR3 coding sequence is TGTGCCAGCAGTGACACCAGGGATAACTACGAGCAGTACTTC.

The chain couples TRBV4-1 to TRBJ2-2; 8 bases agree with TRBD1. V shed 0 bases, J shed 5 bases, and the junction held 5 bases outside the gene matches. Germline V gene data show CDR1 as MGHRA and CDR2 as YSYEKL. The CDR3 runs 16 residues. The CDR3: CASSQDLQGETGELFF. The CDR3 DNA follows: TGCGCCAGCAGCCAAGATTTACAGGGGGAAACCGGGGAGCTGTTTTTT.

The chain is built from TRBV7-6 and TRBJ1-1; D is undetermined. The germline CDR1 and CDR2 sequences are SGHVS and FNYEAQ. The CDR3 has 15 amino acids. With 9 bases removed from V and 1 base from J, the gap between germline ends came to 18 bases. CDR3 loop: CARKPRGQKNTEAFF. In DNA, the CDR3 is TGTGCCAGAAAACCTAGAGGGCAGAAGAACACTGAAGCTTTCTTT.

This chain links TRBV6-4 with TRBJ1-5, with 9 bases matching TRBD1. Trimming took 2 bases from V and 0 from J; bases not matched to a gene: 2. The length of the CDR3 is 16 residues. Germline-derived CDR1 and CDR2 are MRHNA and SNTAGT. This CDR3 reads CASSDETGGSNQPQHF. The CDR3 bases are TGTGCCAGCAGTGACGAGACAGGGGGTAGCAATCAGCCCCAGCATTTT.

Here the CDR3 DNA reads TGTGCCGCAGCGGGAGGGGCCAACAATGAGCAGTTCTTC. Its protein is CAAAGGANNEQFF. The J gene is TRBJ2-1, the V gene TRBV6-5; 10 nucleotides agree with TRBD2. The CDR3 extends over 13 amino acids. CDR1 and CDR2 (germline): MNHEY, SVGAGI. V lost 11 bases to trimming and J lost 5 bases; unmatched junction nucleotides: 6.

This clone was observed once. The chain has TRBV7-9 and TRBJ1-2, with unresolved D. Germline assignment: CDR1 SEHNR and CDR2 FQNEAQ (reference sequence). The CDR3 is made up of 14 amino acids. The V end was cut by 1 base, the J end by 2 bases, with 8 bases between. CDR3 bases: TGTGCCAGCAGCTTAGGCCGGTGGAACTATGGCTACACCTTC. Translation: CASSLGRWNYGYTF.

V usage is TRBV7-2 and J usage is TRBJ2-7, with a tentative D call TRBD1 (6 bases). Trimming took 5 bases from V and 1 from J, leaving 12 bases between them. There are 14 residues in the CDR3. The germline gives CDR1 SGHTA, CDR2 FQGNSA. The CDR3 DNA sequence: TGTGCCAGCAGCCCAGGGGCAACATCCTACGAGCAGTACTTC. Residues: CASSPGATSYEQYF.

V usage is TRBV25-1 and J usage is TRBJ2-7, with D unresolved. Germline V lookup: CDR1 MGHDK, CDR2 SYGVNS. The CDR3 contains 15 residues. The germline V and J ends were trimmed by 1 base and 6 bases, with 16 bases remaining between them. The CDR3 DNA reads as TGTGCCAGCAGTGAATTAGAGGTCCTAGACGGCGAGCAGTACTTC. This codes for CASSELEVLDGEQYF.

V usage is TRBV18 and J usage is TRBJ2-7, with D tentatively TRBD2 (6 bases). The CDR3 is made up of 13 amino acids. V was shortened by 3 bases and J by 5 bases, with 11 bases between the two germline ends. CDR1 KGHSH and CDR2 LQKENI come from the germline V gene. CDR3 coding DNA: TGTGCCAGCTCACCGGGAGGTAAGGACGAGCAGTACTTC. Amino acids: CASSPGGKDEQYF.

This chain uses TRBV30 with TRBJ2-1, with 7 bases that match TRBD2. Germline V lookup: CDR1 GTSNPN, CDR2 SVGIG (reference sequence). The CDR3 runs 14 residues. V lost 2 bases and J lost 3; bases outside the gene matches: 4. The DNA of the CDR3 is TGTGCCTGGAGTAAGGAGCGGGGCTACAATGAGCAGTTCTTC. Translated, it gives CAWSKERGYNEQFF.

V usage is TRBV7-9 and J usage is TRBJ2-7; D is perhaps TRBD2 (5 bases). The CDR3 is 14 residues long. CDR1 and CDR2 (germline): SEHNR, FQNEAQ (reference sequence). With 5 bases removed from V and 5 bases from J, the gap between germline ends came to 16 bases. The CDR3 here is CASSPLGVVHEQYF. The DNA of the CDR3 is TGTGCCAGCAGCCCCCTCGGGGTGGTCCACGAGCAGTACTTC.